These 13 T cell receptor beta chains were sequenced from one sample in a study of blood T cell repertoires in COVID-19. Data came from immunoSEQ multiplex PCR; TCRdb stores just in-frame clones and leaves some out. The sample consists of roughly 280,000 clones, around nine tenths of them appearing once. Sequencing was carried out using peripheral blood. These receptors all stem from a man in his fifties or sixties with acute or convalescent COVID-19.

The chain uses TRBV5-1 and TRBJ2-4; 16 bases align to TRBD2. Per the germline V gene, CDR1 is SGHRS and CDR2 is YFSETQ. Unmatched junction bases numbered 14, after V lost 4 bases and J lost 1 base. This CDR3 region has 21 residues. CDR3 DNA: TGCGCCAGCAGCCACCACCAGCCGGGACTAGCGGGGGGGCCGGCCAAAAACATTCAGTACTTC. Translated: CASSHHQPGLAGGPAKNIQYF. Variable domain in full (rest from reference TRBV5-1 and TRBJ2-4): KAGVTQTPRYLIKTRGQQVTLSCSPISGHRSVSWYQQTPGQGLQFLFEYFSETQRNKGNFPGRFSGRQFSNSRSEMNVSTLELGDSALYLCASSHHQPGLAGGPAKNIQYFGAGTRLSVL.

The chain links TRBV25-1 to TRBJ1-4; D uncertain. The CDR3 sequence is 14 residues long. The V gene lost 4 bases and the J gene lost 6 bases, with 12 bases spanning the gap. Germline V lookup: CDR1 MGHDK, CDR2 SYGVNS. The CDR3 DNA sequence: TGTGCCAGCAGTGGAGTCGTCCGGGATGAAAAACTGTTTTTT. Protein sequence: CASSGVVRDEKLFF.

The DNA for the CDR3 is TGTGCCAGCAGGATTCAAACAGGGCTGAGGGCTTTCTTT. The encoded protein is CASRIQTGLRAFF. The chain couples TRBV2 to TRBJ1-1; tentatively, D is TRBD1 (6 bases). There are 13 residues in the CDR3. Trimming took 6 bases from V and 11 from J, leaving 19 bases between them. CDR1 is SNHLY, CDR2 FYNNEI, per germline.

This rearrangement joins TRBV29-1 to TRBJ2-2, with D unclear. The CDR3 is made up of 11 amino acids. Deletions cut 7 bases from V and 7 bases from J, with 10 bases between. Germline CDR1 is SQVTM and CDR2 is ANQGSEA. The CDR3 loop is CSAGYHGELFF. In DNA form, the CDR3 reads TGCAGCGCCGGGTATCACGGGGAGCTGTTTTTT.

The gene calls are TRBV15 and TRBJ1-4, with D possibly TRBD1 on 6 matching bases. This CDR3 comprises 14 residues. Trimming removed 5 bases from V and 3 bases from J, with 10 bases in between. CDR1 and CDR2 (germline): LNHNV, YYDKDF (reference sequence). The CDR3 DNA is TGTGCCACCAGCTCCCGACAGGCTAATGAAAAACTGTTTTTT. This gives the protein CATSSRQANEKLFF.

The chain recombines TRBV7-3 with TRBJ1-1; D possibly corresponds to TRBD1 (6 bases). With 5 bases removed from V and 5 bases from J, the gap between germline ends came to 21 bases. The CDR3 is made up of 16 amino acids. From germline, CDR1 is SGHTA and CDR2 FQGTGA. CDR3: CASSPSDGGRRTEAFF. CDR3 bases: TGTGCCAGCAGCCCCTCGGACGGGGGGCGCAGGACTGAAGCTTTCTTT.

This clone was found a few times. V and J are TRBV12-3 or TRBV12-4 and TRBJ1-4; TRBD1 matches 7 bases. The CDR3 length is 13 residues. Trimming cost V 6 bases and J 8 bases; bases outside gene matches: 6. This CDR3 reads CASSGQEGEKLFF. In DNA, the CDR3 is TGTGCCAGCAGCGGACAGGAAGGCGAAAAACTGTTTTTT.

The chain joins TRBV12-3 or TRBV12-4 to TRBJ1-5; D ambiguous. Trimming left V 1 base short and J 6 bases short, with 7 bases between. The CDR3 has 13 residues. CDR3 protein: CASSLGEVQPQHF. The CDR3 DNA follows: TGTGCCAGCAGTTTAGGGGAGGTTCAGCCCCAGCATTTT.

The chain couples TRBV27 to TRBJ1-6; unclear D gene. V was trimmed by 5 bases and J by 7 bases, leaving 9 bases between them. The CDR3 spans 13 residues. Germline V gives CDR1 MNHEY, CDR2 SMNVEV (reference sequence). The CDR3 protein is CASSIPGNSPLHF. CDR3 DNA sequence: TGTGCCAGCAGTATCCCAGGAAATTCACCCCTCCACTTT.

The rearrangement links TRBV30 to TRBJ1-2; a possible D gene is TRBD1 (6 bases). The CDR3 extends over 13 amino acids. With 6 bases removed from V and 8 bases from J, the gap between germline ends came to 19 bases. CDR1 is GTSNPN, CDR2 SVGIG, per germline (reference sequence). The CDR3 sequence is CACDPTGNGGYTF. The CDR3 bases are TGTGCCTGCGACCCAACAGGGAACGGCGGCTACACCTTC.

The chain is built from TRBV5-1 and TRBJ2-3; maybe TRBD1 (7 bases). Germline V gene sequence: CDR1 SGHRS, CDR2 YFSETQ. This CDR3 is built from 14 residues. The V end was cut by 3 bases, the J end by 3 bases, with 11 bases between. In nucleotides, the CDR3 is TGCGCCAGCAGCTCGGCAGGGGGGACAGATACGCAGTATTTT. This translates into CASSSAGGTDTQYF.

The chain uses TRBV3-1 (or the pseudogene TRBV3-2) and TRBJ2-5, with 12 bases aligning to TRBD2. The CDR3 covers 19 residues. V lost 1 base and J lost 5; bases outside the gene matches: 14. CDR1 and CDR2 (germline): LGHDT, YNNKEL (reference sequence). The CDR3 region is CASSQGRASGGALWETQYF. The CDR3 nucleotides are TGTGCCAGCAGCCAAGGAAGGGCTAGCGGGGGGGCCTTGTGGGAGACCCAGTACTTC.

In this sample, this clone turned up once. The V call is TRBV19, the J call TRBJ2-2; 10 bases fit TRBD1. The CDR3 extends over 15 amino acids. J was trimmed by 5 bases and V by 7 bases; bases with no gene match: 7. CDR1 and CDR2 from the germline V gene are LNHDA and SQIVND (reference sequence). The CDR3 DNA sequence: TGTGCCAGTAACTCGGGACAGGGGATTACCGGGGAGCTGTTTTTT. This encodes CASNSGQGITGELFF.